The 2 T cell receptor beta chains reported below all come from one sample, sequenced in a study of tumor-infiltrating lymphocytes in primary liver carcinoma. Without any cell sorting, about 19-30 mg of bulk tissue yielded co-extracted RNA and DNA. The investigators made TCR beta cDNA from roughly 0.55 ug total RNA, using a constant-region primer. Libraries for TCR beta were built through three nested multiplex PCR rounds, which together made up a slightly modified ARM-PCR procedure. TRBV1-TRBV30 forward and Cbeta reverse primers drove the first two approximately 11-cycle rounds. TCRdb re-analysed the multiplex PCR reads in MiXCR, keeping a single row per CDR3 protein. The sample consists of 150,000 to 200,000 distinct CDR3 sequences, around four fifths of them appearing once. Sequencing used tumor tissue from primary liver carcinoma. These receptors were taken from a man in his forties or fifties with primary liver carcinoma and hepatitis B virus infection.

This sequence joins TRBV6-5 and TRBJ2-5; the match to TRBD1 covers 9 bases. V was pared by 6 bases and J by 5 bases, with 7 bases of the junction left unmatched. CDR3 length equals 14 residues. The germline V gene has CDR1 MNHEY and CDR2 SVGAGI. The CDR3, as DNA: TGTGCCAGCAGCTTCACAGGGGGCAAGGAGACCCAGTACTTC. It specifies CASSFTGGKETQYF.

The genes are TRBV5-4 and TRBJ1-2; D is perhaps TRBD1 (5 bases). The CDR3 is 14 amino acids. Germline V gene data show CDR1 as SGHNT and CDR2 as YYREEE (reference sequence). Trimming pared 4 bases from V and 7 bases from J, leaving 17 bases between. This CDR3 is CASSTDISSTGYTF. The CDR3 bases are TGTGCCAGCAGCACGGACATTTCCTCTACTGGCTACACCTTC.